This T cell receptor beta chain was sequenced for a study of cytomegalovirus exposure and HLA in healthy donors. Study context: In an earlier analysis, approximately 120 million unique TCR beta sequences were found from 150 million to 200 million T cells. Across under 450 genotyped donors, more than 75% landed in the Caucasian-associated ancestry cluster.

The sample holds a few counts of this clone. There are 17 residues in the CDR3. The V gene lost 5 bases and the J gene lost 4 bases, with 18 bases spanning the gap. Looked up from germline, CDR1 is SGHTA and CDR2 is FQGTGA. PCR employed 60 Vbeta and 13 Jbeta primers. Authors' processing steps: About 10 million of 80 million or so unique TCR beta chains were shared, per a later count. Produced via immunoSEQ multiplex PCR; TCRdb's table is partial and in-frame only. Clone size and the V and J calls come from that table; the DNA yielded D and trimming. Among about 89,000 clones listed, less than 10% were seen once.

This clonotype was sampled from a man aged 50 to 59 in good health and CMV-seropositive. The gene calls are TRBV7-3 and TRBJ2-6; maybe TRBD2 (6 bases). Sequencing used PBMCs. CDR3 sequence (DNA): TGTGCCAGCAGCCCCTCTGGGGGGAGGACAGGGGCCAACGTCCTGACTTTC. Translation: CASSPSGGRTGANVLTF.